The rows below give T cell receptor beta chains drawn from one sample of a study of blood T cell repertoires in COVID-19. Clones were read by immunoSEQ multiplex PCR, and TCRdb kept only the in-frame ones, dropping some. The sample lists about 190,000 clones, less than 85% seen once, with roughly 13% in the top ten. Specimen: peripheral blood. Every receptor here comes from a middle-aged man who had recovered from COVID-19. CDR3s include the opening cysteine and the closing phenylalanine or tryptophan. Each record gives: V gene, CDR3 protein.

TRBV27 CARQDRGLRNTIYF
TRBV11-2 CASSPSGNTEAFF
TRBV19 CASSDPDRANYGYTF
TRBV11-3 CASSLETGDEQFF
TRBV3-1/TRBV3-2 CASSQGLAGSAGELFF
TRBV5-1 CASSAASGFSYEQYF
TRBV15 CATSRNRGNEQFF
TRBV21-1 CASSLEKGHGRPSEQYF
TRBV4-2 CASSQKGAANYGYTF
TRBV7-2 CASSASAGTDTQYF
TRBV28 CASSFGGQGYEQYF
TRBV24-1 CATSGDGQGAYGYGYTF
TRBV6-2/TRBV6-3 CASSDHYSEGYEQYF
TRBV7-9 CASSLTGGVNQVNYTF
TRBV30 CAWSGTGSGNTIYF
TRBV19 CASRKTGGDPNTGELFF
TRBV27 CASKYGNTEAFF
TRBV2 CASSEESYNEQFF
TRBV20-1 CSGGREKLFF
TRBV25-1 CASSESSWTGELFF
TRBV6-4 CASSANRGARELFF
TRBV29-1 CSVVRRGQGDGYTF
TRBV24-1 CATSDQGTRGGQETQYF
TRBV7-3 CASSYQGRGTDTQYF
TRBV30 CAWSVWGQGYSPLHF
TRBV28 CASSFLITSGTPFARRLDTQYF
TRBV28 CASSLDHRGRTGELFF
TRBV7-6 CASSSAGVSDTQYF
TRBV4-1 CASSQAAFSTDTQYF
TRBV19 CASSIRATNEKLFF
TRBV18 CASSPGQGDNSPLHF